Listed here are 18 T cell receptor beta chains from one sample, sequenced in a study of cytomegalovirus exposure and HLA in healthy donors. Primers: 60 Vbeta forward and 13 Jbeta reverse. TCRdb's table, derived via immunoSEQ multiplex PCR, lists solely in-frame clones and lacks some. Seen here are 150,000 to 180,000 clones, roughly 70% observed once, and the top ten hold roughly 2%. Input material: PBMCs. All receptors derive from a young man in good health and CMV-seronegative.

CDR3 bases: TGTGCCAGCAGCACCACGAAGGGGAACATTCAGTACTTC. It translates to CASSTTKGNIQYF. The rearrangement links TRBV5-4 to TRBJ2-4; tentatively, D is TRBD1 (5 bases). The CDR3 sequence is 13 residues long. The V gene lost 4 bases and the J gene lost 7 bases, with 12 bases spanning the gap. CDR1 and CDR2 from the germline V gene are SGHNT and YYREEE (reference sequence).

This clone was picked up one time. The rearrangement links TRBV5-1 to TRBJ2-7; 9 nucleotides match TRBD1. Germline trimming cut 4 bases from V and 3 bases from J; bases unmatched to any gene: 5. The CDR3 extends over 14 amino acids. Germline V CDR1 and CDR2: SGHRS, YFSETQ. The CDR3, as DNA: TGCGCCAGCAGCGAACAGGGGGCAGACTACGAGCAGTACTTC. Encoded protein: CASSEQGADYEQYF.

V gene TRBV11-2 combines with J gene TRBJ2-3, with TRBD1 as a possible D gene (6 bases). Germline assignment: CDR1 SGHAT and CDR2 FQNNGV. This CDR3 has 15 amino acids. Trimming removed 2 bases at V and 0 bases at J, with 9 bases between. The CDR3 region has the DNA TGTGCCAGCAGCTTATACAGGGTTAGCACAGATACGCAGTATTTT. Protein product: CASSLYRVSTDTQYF.

In nucleotides, the CDR3 is TGTGCCAGCAGCGGCATCGGACAGGGTGGCAAAAACATTCAGTACTTC. Its protein product is CASSGIGQGGKNIQYF. The chain is built from TRBV5-6 and TRBJ2-4, with TRBD1 matching 8 bases. This CDR3 is 16 amino acids long. Trimming at V came to 4 bases and at J to 3 bases, leaving 9 bases not matched to a gene. In germline, CDR1 is SGHDT, CDR2 YYEEEE.

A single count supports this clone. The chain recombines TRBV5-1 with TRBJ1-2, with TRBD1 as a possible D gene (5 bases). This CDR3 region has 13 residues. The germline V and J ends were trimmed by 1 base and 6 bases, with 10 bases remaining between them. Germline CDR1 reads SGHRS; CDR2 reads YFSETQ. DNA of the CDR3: TGCGCCAGCAGCTTGACGGCAGGGAATGGCTACACCTTC. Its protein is CASSLTAGNGYTF.

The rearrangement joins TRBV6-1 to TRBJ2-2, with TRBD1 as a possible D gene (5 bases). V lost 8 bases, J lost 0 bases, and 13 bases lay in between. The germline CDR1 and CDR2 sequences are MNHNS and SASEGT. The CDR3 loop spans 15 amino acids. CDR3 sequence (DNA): TGTGCCAGCTTGCCAGCAGGGACGAACACCGGGGAGCTGTTTTTT. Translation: CASLPAGTNTGELFF.

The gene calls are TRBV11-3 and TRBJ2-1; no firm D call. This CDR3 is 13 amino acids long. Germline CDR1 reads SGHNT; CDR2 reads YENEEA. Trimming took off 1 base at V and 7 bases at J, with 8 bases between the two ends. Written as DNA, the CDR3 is TGTGCCAGCAGCTTAGCAGGCAGGAATGAGCAGTTCTTC. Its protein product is CASSLAGRNEQFF. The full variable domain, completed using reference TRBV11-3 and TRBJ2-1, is EAGVVQSPRYKIIEKKQPVAFWCNPISGHNTLYWYLQNLGQGPELLIRYENEEAVDDSQLPKDRFSAERLKGVDSTLKIQPAELGDSAVYLCASSLAGRNEQFFGPGTRLTVL.

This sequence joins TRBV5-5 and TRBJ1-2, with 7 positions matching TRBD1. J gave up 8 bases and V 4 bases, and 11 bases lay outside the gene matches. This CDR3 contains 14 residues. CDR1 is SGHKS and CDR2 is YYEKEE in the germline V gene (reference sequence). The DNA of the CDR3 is TGTGCCAGCAGCCCGGGACAGACCCGGGCCGGCTACACCTTC. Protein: CASSPGQTRAGYTF.

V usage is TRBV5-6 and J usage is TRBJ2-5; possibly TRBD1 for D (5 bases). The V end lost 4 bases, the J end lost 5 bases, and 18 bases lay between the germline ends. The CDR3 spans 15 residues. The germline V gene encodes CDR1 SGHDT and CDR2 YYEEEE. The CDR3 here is CASSVSQGVGETQYF. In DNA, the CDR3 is TGTGCCAGCAGCGTTAGTCAGGGTGTCGGCGAGACCCAGTACTTC.

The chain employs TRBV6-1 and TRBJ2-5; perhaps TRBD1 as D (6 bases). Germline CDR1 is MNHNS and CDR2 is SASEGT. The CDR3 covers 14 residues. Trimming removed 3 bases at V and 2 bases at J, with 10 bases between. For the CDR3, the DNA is TGTGCCAGCAGTGATACACAGGGTCAAGAGACCCAGTACTTC. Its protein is CASSDTQGQETQYF.

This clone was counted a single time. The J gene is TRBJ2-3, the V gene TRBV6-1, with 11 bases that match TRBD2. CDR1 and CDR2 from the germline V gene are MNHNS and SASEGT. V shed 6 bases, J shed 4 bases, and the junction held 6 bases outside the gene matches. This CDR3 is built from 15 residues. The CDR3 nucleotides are TGTGCCAGCAGCCCCAGGACTAGCGGGTCAGATACGCAGTATTTT. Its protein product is CASSPRTSGSDTQYF.

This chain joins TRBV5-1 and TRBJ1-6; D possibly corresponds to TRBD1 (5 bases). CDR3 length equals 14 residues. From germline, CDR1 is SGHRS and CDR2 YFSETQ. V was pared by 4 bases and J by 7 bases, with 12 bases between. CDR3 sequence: CASSVGPGNSPLHF. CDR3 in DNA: TGCGCCAGCAGCGTAGGTCCAGGGAATTCACCCCTCCACTTT.

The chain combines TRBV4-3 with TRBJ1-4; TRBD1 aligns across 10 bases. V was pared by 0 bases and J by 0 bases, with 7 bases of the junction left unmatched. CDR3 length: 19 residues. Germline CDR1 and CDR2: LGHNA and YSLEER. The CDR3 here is CASSQDRGQGVATNEKLFF. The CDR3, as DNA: TGCGCCAGCAGCCAAGATCGAGGACAGGGGGTTGCAACTAATGAAAAACTGTTTTTT.

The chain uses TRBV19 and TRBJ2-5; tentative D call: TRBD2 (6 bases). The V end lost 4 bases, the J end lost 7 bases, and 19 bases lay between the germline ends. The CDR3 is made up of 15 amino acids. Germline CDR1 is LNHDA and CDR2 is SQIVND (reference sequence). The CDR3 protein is CASSSRGLTGGTQYF. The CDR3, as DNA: TGTGCCAGTAGTAGCCGGGGACTCACTGGGGGGACCCAGTACTTC.

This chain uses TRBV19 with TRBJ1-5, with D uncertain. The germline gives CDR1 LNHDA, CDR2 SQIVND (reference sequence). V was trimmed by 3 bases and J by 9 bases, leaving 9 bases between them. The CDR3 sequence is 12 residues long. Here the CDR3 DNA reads TGTGCCAGTAGTATGAGGGTTGCGCCCCAGCATTTT. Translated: CASSMRVAPQHF.

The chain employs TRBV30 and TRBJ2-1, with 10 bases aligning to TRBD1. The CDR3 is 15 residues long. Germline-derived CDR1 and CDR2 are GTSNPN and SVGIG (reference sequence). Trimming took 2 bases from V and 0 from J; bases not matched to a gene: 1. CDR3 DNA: TGTGCCTGGAGTTGGACAGGGGGCTCCTACAATGAGCAGTTCTTC. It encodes CAWSWTGGSYNEQFF.

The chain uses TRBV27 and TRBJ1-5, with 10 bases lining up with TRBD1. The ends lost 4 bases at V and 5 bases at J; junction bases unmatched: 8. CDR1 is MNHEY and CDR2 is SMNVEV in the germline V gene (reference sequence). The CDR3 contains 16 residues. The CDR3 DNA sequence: TGTGCCAGCAGTTCGACAGGGGGCGGGTGGGATCAGCCCCAGCATTTT. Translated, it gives CASSSTGGGWDQPQHF.

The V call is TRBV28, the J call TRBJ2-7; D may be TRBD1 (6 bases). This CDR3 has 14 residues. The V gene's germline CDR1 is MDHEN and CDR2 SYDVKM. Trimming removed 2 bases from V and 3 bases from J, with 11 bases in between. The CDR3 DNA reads TGTGCCAGCAGTTTAGGGAAAGGGGGCTACGAGCAGTACTTC. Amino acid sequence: CASSLGKGGYEQYF.